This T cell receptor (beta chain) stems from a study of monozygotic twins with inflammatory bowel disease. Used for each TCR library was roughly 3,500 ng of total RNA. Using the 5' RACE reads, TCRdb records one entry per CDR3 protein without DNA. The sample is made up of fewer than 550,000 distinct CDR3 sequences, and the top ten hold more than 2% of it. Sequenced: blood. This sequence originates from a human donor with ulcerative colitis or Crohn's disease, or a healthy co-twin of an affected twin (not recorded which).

The CDR3 sequence is CATSTLTDTQYF. V usage is TRBV15 and J usage is TRBJ2-3. The CDR3 is 12 amino acids. Germline loops: CDR1 LNHNV, CDR2 YYDKDF (reference sequence).